This TCR beta chain is from a study of beta chain features in type 1 diabetes. Sorted CD4+ subsets: naive, central memory, regulatory, stem cell-like memory (CD45RO/CCR7/CD25/CD127/CD95/CD27 panel). TCRB transcripts that were expressed got sequenced, as all of the isolated RNA had been reverse transcribed. This table comes from immunoSEQ multiplex PCR, and its TCRdb copy is limited to in-frame clones, with some not included. The sample contains under 400,000 clones, 10% to 15% of which appear only once. This clone came up a few times. CDR1 is SGHRS, CDR2 YFSETQ, per germline. V lost 5 bases to trimming and J lost 7 bases, with 13 bases between them. The CDR3 consists of 12 residues.

Sequenced sample: naive CD4+ T cells from blood. The sequence was collected from a man younger than 35 in good health. The chain employs TRBV5-1 and TRBJ2-7, with D perhaps TRBD2 (5 bases). The CDR3: CASRKGLEEQYF. CDR3 nucleotides: TGCGCCAGCAGAAAAGGACTGGAGGAGCAGTACTTC.